Listed below are T cell receptor beta chains from one sample, sequenced in a study of response to subunit inactivated influenza vaccine. Each CDR3 protein is one row after TCRdb ran MiXCR on the RT-PCR reads. The table has roughly 780,000 distinct CDR3 sequences, approximately 17% seen once. Sample: PBMCs from blood, taken 4 to 6 days after vaccination. The origin of the receptors is a man in his fifties who received an inactivated influenza vaccine. Both conserved end residues are part of each CDR3. The D gene is left open where the match is weak. Clone size is given for some rows only: seen once, a few or many times, or a class if the clone is expanded.

j_gene | abundance | v_gene | d_gene | CDR3aa | CDR3nt
TRBJ1-5 | NA | TRBV11-2 | NA | CASSEQGLGNQPQHF | TGTGCCAGCAGTGAACAGGGCTTGGGCAATCAGCCCCAGCATTTT
TRBJ1-6 | NA | TRBV7-9 | TRBD1 | CASSRRQGDSPLHF | TGTGCCAGCAGCAGACGACAGGGGGATTCACCCCTCCACTTT
TRBJ1-5 | NA | TRBV7-2 | NA | CASSLMGLGNQPQHF | TGTGCCAGCAGCTTAATGGGGCTTGGCAATCAGCCCCAGCATTTT
TRBJ2-5 | NA | TRBV5-6 | NA | CASNHRVGETQYF | TGTGCCAGCAACCACAGGGTCGGAGAGACCCAGTACTTC
TRBJ2-2 | NA | TRBV30 | TRBD1 | CAWGQGNTGELFF | TGTGCCTGGGGACAGGGGAACACCGGGGAGCTGTTTTTT
TRBJ1-1 | NA | TRBV10-3 | NA | CAIRGAAERNTEAFF | TGTGCCATCAGGGGAGCAGCCGAAAGGAACACTGAAGCTTTCTTT
TRBJ1-2 | few | TRBV12-3/TRBV12-4 | NA | CASTYGGNYGYTF | TGTGCCAGCACTTACGGGGGGAACTATGGCTACACCTTC
TRBJ2-1 | many | TRBV27 | NA | CASSADSYNEQFF | TGTGCCAGCAGTGCTGACTCCTACAATGAGCAGTTCTTC
TRBJ2-7 | few | TRBV6-2/TRBV6-3 | TRBD2 | CASSYERGSYEQYF | TGTGCCAGCAGTTACGAGCGGGGTTCCTACGAGCAGTACTTC
TRBJ2-3 | few | TRBV24-1 | NA | CATSAVGLSTDTQYF | TGTGCCACCAGTGCGGTGGGGCTCAGCACAGATACGCAGTATTTT
TRBJ2-2 | NA | TRBV28 | TRBD1 | CAGNRGPNTGELFF | TGTGCCGGGAACAGGGGGCCCAACACCGGGGAGCTGTTTTTT
TRBJ2-3 | many | TRBV29-1 | NA | CSVEDQGNGDTQYF | TGCAGCGTTGAAGATCAAGGGAATGGAGATACGCAGTATTTT
TRBJ1-3 | few | TRBV20-1 | NA | CSARLDIENTIYF | TGCAGTGCTAGGCTGGACATTGAAAACACCATATATTTT
TRBJ1-4 | many | TRBV25-1 | NA | CASSEYTRRNEKLFF | TGTGCCAGCAGTGAATATACCCGACGGAATGAAAAACTGTTTTTT
TRBJ2-5 | many | TRBV11-2 | NA | CASSKDWKTQYF | TGTGCCAGCAGCAAGGACTGGAAGACCCAGTACTTC
TRBJ2-7 | many | TRBV7-2 | NA | CATQGSPTYEQYF | TGTGCCACCCAAGGAAGCCCAACCTACGAGCAGTACTTC
TRBJ2-7 | NA | TRBV12-3/TRBV12-4 | TRBD2 | CASSLHKASGGNEQYF | TGTGCCAGCAGTTTACATAAGGCTAGCGGGGGGAACGAGCAGTACTTC
TRBJ2-2 | NA | TRBV12-3/TRBV12-4 | NA | CASSLMNAGELFF | TGTGCCAGCAGTTTAATGAACGCCGGGGAGCTGTTTTTT
TRBJ2-1 | few | TRBV5-1 | TRBD1 | CASTRDREYNEQFF | TGCGCCAGTACCCGGGACAGGGAGTACAATGAGCAGTTCTTC
TRBJ2-5 | NA | TRBV5-6 | NA | CASSRGIGLGAETQYF | TGTGCCAGCAGCCGGGGGATCGGGTTAGGGGCAGAGACCCAGTACTTC
TRBJ1-1 | NA | TRBV6-1 | TRBD1 | CASSDRVQNTEAFF | TGTGCCAGCAGCGACAGGGTCCAAAACACTGAAGCTTTCTTT
TRBJ2-5 | many | TRBV28 | NA | CASSLIGQETQYF | TGTGCCAGCAGTTTAATTGGCCAAGAGACCCAGTACTTC
TRBJ2-1 | NA | TRBV12-3/TRBV12-4 | NA | CASSFNPSYNEQFF | TGTGCCAGCAGTTTTAATCCCTCCTACAATGAGCAGTTCTTC
TRBJ2-5 | NA | TRBV4-2 | TRBD1 | CASSHAQGAGAVETQYF | TGTGCCAGCAGCCATGCGCAGGGGGCAGGGGCTGTAGAGACCCAGTACTTC
TRBJ2-3 | few | TRBV28 | NA | CASSLQHSADTQYF | TGTGCCAGCAGTTTGCAGCATAGCGCAGATACGCAGTATTTT
TRBJ2-6 | NA | TRBV25-1 | NA | CASGRFGEANVLTF | TGTGCCAGCGGGCGGTTCGGTGAGGCCAACGTCCTGACTTTC
TRBJ2-3 | NA | TRBV6-2/TRBV6-3 | NA | CASSYSSLHWADTQYF | TGTGCCAGCAGTTACTCGAGTCTTCACTGGGCAGATACGCAGTATTTT
TRBJ2-1 | NA | TRBV6-2/TRBV6-3 | TRBD2 | CATHRAGGRYEQFF | TGTGCCACCCACCGGGCGGGGGGGCGTTATGAGCAGTTCTTC